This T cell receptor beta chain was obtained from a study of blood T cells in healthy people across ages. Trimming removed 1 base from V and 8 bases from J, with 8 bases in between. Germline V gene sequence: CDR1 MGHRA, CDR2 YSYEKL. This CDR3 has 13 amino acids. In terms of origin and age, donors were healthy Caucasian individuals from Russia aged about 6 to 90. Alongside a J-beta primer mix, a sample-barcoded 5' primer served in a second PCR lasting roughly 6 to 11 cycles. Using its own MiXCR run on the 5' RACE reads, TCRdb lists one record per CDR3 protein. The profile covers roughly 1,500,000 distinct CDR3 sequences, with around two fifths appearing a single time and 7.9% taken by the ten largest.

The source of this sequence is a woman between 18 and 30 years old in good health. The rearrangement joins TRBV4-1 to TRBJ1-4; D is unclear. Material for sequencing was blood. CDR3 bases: TGCGCCAGCAGCCAAGGCACATCCGAAAAACTGTTTTTT. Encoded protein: CASSQGTSEKLFF.